These 7 T cell receptor beta chains were sequenced from one sample in a study of T-cell memory formation after mild COVID-19. TCRdb processed the 5' RACE reads anew with MiXCR; each CDR3 protein has one entry. The table shows a few hundred thousand distinct CDR3 sequences, with more than 15% occurring only once. Sequenced input: PBMCs or a T cell subset sorted from them (not recorded which). These receptors were taken from a man younger than 35 who had mild COVID-19 (a few samples of this study predate the infection). Cell type and time point are not known.

V usage is TRBV7-8 and J usage is TRBJ2-1; D perhaps matches TRBD1 (6 bases). CDR1 and CDR2 from the germline V gene are SGHVS and FQNEAQ. Trimming took 9 bases from V and 0 from J, leaving 9 bases between them. The CDR3 covers 13 residues. The CDR3 region has the DNA TGTGCCAGTCGGACAGTCTCCTACAATGAGCAGTTCTTC. Its protein is CASRTVSYNEQFF.

The chain employs TRBV5-1 and TRBJ2-2; 10 nucleotides match TRBD2. CDR3 length: 19 amino acids. Looked up from germline, CDR1 is SGHRS and CDR2 is YFSETQ. V was clipped by 2 bases and J by 0 bases; unmatched bases: 10. The CDR3 here is CASSFVAGGTISNTGELFF. DNA for the CDR3: TGCGCCAGCAGCTTCGTAGCGGGGGGCACTATATCGAACACCGGGGAGCTGTTTTTT.

The rearrangement uses TRBV5-1 and TRBJ2-2; 7 positions match TRBD1. V dropped 1 base and J dropped 4; count of bases not matched to a gene: 10. The CDR3 loop spans 17 amino acids. Germline loops: CDR1 SGHRS, CDR2 YFSETQ. CDR3 nucleotide sequence: TGCGCCAGCAGCTTGTTGGGGACAGCCTCGGGCACCGGGGAGCTGTTTTTT. It translates to CASSLLGTASGTGELFF.

This clonotype was detected ten times or more. The gene calls are TRBV7-2 and TRBJ2-1; the match to TRBD2 covers 10 bases. J lost 7 bases, V lost 3 bases, and 12 bases had no gene match. This CDR3 spans 17 amino acids. Germline CDR1 is SGHTA and CDR2 is FQGNSA. The CDR3 DNA sequence: TGTGCCAGCAGCTTTCTTGTAGCGGGGGGCCGCTCAAATGAGCAGTTCTTC. This translates into CASSFLVAGGRSNEQFF. The variable domain in full, with the rest retrieved from reference TRBV7-2 and TRBJ2-1, is GAGVSQSPSNKVTEKGKDVELRCDPISGHTALYWYRQSLGQGLEFLIYFQGNSAPDKSGLPSDRFSAERTGGSVSTLTIQRTQQEDSAVYLCASSFLVAGGRSNEQFFGPGTRLTVL.

The V gene is TRBV9, the J gene TRBJ1-4, with 8 bases identical to TRBD1. This CDR3 is built from 15 residues. V gave up 3 bases and J gave up 0 bases; unmatched junction bases: 1. Germline V CDR1 and CDR2: SGDLS, YYNGEE. This CDR3 reads CASSEQGATNEKLFF. The CDR3 nucleotides read TGTGCCAGCAGCGAACAGGGGGCAACTAATGAAAAACTGTTTTTT.

This clonotype was picked up a small number of times. The CDR3 bases are TGTGCCAGCAGCTCTGCGGGCGGGGGTATGGAGACCCAGTACTTC. Translated: CASSSAGGGMETQYF. The V gene is TRBV5-4, the J gene TRBJ2-5; 7 positions match TRBD2. This CDR3 spans 15 amino acids. The V and J ends lost 3 bases and 5 bases, in that order; junction bases with no gene match: 10. The germline V gene has CDR1 SGHNT and CDR2 YYREEE (reference sequence).

The rearrangement uses TRBV4-3 and TRBJ2-3; no firm D call. V was cut by 2 bases and J by 1 base, with 7 bases left in between. There are 14 residues in the CDR3. CDR1 and CDR2 (germline): LGHNA, YSLEER. The CDR3 DNA is TGCGCCAGCAGCCAAACCGGTGGCACAGATACGCAGTATTTT. This gives the protein CASSQTGGTDTQYF.